The clone carrying this T cell receptor beta chain turned up a few times. The data stem from a study of blood T cell repertoires in COVID-19. Overall study context: Whether acute or convalescent, the COVID-19 samples came from the United States, Italy and Spain. T cells, B-cell-depleted T cells, or PBMCs supplied cDNA or gDNA.

Germline V lookup: CDR1 SGDLS, CDR2 YYNGEE. This CDR3 has 15 residues. V was clipped by 3 bases and J by 1 base, with 12 bases between them. In the study's own analysis: Estimates of nucleated cell counts were drawn from the amplification of reference gene primers. Produced via immunoSEQ multiplex PCR; TCRdb's table is partial and in-frame only. The DNA was the basis for D and trimming; V, J and clone size are from that table. The sample holds tens of thousands of clones; about 73% are singletons and the top ten take around 14%. The receptor comes from a woman in her 70s with acute or convalescent COVID-19. This sequence joins TRBV9 and TRBJ2-3, with D possibly matching TRBD1 (6 bases). The specimen sequenced was peripheral blood. The CDR3 nucleotides read TGTGCCAGCAGCGGGACAGACACGGGCACAGATACGCAGTATTTT. This codes for CASSGTDTGTDTQYF.